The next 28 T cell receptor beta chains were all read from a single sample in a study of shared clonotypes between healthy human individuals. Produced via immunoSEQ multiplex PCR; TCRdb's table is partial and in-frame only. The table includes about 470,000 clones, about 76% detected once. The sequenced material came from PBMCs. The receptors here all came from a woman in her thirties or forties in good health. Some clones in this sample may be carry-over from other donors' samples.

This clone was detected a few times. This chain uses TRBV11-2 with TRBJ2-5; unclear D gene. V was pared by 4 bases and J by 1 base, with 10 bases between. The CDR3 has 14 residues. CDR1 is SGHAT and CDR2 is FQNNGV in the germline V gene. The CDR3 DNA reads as TGTGCCAGCAGCTCCCGGACGGCCCAAGAGACCCAGTACTTC. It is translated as CASSSRTAQETQYF.

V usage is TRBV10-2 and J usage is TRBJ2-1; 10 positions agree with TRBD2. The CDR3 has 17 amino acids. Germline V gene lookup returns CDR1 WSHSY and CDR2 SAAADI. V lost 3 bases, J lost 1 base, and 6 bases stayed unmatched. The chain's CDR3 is CASSDHRLAGSYNEQFF. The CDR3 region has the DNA TGCGCCAGCAGTGACCACAGACTAGCGGGTTCCTACAATGAGCAGTTCTTC.

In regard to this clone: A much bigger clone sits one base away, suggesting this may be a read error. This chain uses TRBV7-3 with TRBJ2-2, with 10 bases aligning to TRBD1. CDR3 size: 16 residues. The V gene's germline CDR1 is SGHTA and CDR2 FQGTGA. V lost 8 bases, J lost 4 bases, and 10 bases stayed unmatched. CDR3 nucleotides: TGTGCCAGCTCCGGGACAGGGGTCGGTCTCACCGGGGAGCTGTTTTTT. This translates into CASSGTGVGLTGELFF.

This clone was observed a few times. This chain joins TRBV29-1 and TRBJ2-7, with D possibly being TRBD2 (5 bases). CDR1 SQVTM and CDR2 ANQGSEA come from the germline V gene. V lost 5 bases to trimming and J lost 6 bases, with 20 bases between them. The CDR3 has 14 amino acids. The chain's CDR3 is CSVTTGNRVSEQYF. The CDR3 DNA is TGCAGCGTTACAACCGGGAATAGAGTTTCCGAGCAGTACTTC.

This CDR3 is CARSLRGPEPNEQFF. The DNA for the CDR3 is TGTGCCAGGTCACTCCGGGGCCCCGAACCGAATGAGCAGTTCTTC. V is TRBV27 and J is TRBJ2-1, with D possibly called TRBD1 or TRBD2 (5 bases each). V was trimmed by 9 bases and J by 7 bases, leaving 22 bases between them. Germline CDR1 is MNHEY and CDR2 is SMNVEV (reference sequence). This CDR3 has 15 residues.

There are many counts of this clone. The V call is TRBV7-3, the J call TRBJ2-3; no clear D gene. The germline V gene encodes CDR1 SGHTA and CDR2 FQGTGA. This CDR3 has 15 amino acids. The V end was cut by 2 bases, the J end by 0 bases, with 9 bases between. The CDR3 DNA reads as TGTGCCAGCAGCTTACGGTGGGGTAGCACAGATACGCAGTATTTT. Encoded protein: CASSLRWGSTDTQYF.

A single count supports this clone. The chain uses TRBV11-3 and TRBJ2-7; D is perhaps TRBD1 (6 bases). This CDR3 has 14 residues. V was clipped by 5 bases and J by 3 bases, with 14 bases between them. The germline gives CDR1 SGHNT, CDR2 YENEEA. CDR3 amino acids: CASSHQDSVYEQYF. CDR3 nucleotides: TGTGCCAGCAGCCACCAGGACAGTGTCTACGAGCAGTACTTC.

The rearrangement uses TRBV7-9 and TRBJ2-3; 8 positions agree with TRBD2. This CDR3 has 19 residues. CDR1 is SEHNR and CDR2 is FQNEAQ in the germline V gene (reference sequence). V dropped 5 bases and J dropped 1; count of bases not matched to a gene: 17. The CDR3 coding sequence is TGTGCCAGCAGCCCAACCACCGTTACAGCGGGAGCAGGCACAGATACGCAGTATTTT. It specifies CASSPTTVTAGAGTDTQYF.

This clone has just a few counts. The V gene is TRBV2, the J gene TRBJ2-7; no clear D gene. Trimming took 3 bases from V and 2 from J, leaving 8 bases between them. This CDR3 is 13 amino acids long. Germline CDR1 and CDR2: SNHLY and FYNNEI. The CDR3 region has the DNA TGTGCCAGCAGTGATAGCATTCCCTACGAGCAGTACTTC. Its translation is CASSDSIPYEQYF.

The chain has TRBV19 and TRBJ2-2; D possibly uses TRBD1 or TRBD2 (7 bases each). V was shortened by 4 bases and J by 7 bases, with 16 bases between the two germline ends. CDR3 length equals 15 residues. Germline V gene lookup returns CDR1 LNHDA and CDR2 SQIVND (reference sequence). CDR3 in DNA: TGTGCCAGTAGTAGACGACAGGGAGGGAACGGGGAGCTGTTTTTT. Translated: CASSRRQGGNGELFF.

The CDR3 region is CSVLIGSTEAFF. The CDR3 DNA follows: TGCAGCGTTCTAATAGGGAGTACTGAAGCTTTCTTT. The chain has TRBV29-1 and TRBJ1-1; D remains ambiguous. The germline gives CDR1 SQVTM, CDR2 ANQGSEA. V was trimmed by 5 bases and J by 5 bases, leaving 12 bases between them. The CDR3 has 12 amino acids.

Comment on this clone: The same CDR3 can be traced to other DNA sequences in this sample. The chain's CDR3 is CASSLFAGELFF. CDR3 coding DNA: TGTGCCAGCAGTTTATTCGCCGGGGAGCTGTTTTTT. The V and J genes are TRBV28 and TRBJ2-2; the D is unclear. Germline V gives CDR1 MDHEN, CDR2 SYDVKM. Trimming stripped 1 base from V and 6 bases from J, with 3 bases between. This CDR3 region has 12 residues.

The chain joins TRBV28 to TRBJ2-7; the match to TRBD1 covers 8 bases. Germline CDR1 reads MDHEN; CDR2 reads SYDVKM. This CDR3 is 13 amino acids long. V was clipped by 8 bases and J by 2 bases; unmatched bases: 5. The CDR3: CASDGQGAYEQYF. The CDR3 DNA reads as TGTGCCAGCGACGGACAGGGAGCCTACGAGCAGTACTTC. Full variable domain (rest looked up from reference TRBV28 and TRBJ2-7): DVKVTQSSRYLVKRTGEKVFLECVQDMDHENMFWYRQDPGLGLRLIYFSYDVKMKEKGDIPEGYSVSREKKERFSLILESASTNQTSMYLCASDGQGAYEQYFGPGTRLTVT.

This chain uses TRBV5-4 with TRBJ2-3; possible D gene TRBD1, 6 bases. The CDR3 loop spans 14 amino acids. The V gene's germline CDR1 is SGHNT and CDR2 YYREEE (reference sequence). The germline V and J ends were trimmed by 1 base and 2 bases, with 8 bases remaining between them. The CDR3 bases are TGTGCCAGCAGCTTGAAGGGGGACACAGATACGCAGTATTTT. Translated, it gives CASSLKGDTDTQYF.

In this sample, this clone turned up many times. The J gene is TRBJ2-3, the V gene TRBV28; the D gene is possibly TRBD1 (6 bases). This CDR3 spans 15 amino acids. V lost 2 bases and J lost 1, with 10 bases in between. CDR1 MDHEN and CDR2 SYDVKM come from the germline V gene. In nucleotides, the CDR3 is TGTGCCAGCAGTTTACCTGACAGGCGCACAGATACGCAGTATTTT. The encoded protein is CASSLPDRRTDTQYF. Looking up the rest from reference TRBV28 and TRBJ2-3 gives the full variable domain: DVKVTQSSRYLVKRTGEKVFLECVQDMDHENMFWYRQDPGLGLRLIYFSYDVKMKEKGDIPEGYSVSREKKERFSLILESASTNQTSMYLCASSLPDRRTDTQYFGPGTRLTVL.

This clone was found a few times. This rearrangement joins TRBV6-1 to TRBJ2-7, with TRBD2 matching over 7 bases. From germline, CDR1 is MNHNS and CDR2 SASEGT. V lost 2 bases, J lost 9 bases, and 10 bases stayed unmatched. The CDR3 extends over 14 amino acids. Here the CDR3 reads CASSEHGGTQGQYF. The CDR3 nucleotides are TGTGCCAGCAGTGAACACGGGGGGACCCAGGGGCAGTACTTC.

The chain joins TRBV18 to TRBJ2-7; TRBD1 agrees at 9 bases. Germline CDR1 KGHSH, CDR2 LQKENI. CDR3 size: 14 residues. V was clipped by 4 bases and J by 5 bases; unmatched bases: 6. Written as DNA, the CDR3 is TGTGCCAGCTCACAATCGACAGGGGGTGACGAGCAGTACTTC. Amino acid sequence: CASSQSTGGDEQYF.

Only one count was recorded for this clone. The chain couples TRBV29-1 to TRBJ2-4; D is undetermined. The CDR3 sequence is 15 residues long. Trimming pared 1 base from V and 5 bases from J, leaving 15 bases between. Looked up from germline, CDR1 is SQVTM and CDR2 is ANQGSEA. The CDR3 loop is CSVEVRAKTENIQYF. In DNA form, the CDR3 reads TGCAGCGTTGAAGTTCGGGCTAAAACCGAAAACATTCAGTACTTC. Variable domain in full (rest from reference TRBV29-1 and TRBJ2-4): SAVISQKPSRDICQRGTSLTIQCQVDSQVTMMFWYRQQPGQSLTLIATANQGSEATYESGFVIDKFPISRPNLTFSTLTVSNMSPEDSSIYLCSVEVRAKTENIQYFGAGTRLSVL.

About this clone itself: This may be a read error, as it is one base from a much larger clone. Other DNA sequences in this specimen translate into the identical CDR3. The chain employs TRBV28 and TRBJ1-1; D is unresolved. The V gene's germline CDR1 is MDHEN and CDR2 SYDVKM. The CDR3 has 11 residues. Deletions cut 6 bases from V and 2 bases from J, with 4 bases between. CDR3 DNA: TGTGCCAGCAGATTAAACACTGAAGCTTTCTTT. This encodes CASRLNTEAFF.

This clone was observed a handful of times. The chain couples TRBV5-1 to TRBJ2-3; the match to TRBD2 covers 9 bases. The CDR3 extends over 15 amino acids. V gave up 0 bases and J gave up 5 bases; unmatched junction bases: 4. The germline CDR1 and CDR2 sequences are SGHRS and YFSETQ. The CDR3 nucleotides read TGCGCCAGCAGCTTGGGCGGGAGGGCGGTAGATACGCAGTATTTT. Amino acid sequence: CASSLGGRAVDTQYF.

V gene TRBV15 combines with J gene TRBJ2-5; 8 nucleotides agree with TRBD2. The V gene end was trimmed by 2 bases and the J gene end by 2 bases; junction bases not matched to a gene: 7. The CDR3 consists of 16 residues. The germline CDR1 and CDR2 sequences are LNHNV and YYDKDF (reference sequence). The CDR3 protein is CATSRRSGSGQETQYF. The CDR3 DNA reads TGTGCCACCAGCAGAAGGAGCGGGAGCGGTCAAGAGACCCAGTACTTC.

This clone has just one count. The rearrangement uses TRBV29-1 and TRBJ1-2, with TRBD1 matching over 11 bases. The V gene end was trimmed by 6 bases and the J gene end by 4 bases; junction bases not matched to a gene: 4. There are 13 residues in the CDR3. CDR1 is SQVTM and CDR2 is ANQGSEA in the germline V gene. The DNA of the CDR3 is TGCAGCGTGGGGACAGGGGGGTTCTATGGCTACACCTTC. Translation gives CSVGTGGFYGYTF.

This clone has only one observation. The CDR3, as DNA: TGTGCCAGCAGTTCACCGTCACTAGTTTTGCAGTACTTC. It yields the protein CASSSPSLVLQYF. The genes are TRBV28 and TRBJ2-7, with D possibly being TRBD2 (5 bases). Germline CDR1 is MDHEN and CDR2 is SYDVKM. The V gene lost 4 bases and the J gene lost 9 bases, with 16 bases spanning the gap. The CDR3 sequence is 13 residues long. The full variable domain, completed using reference TRBV28 and TRBJ2-7, is DVKVTQSSRYLVKRTGEKVFLECVQDMDHENMFWYRQDPGLGLRLIYFSYDVKMKEKGDIPEGYSVSREKKERFSLILESASTNQTSMYLCASSSPSLVLQYFGPGTRLTVT.

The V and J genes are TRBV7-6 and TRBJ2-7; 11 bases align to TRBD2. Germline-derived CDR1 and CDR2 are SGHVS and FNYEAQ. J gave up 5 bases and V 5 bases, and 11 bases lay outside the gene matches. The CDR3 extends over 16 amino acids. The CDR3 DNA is TGTGCCAGCAGCACCACACTAGCGGGAGTGCAGGACGAGCAGTACTTC. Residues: CASSTTLAGVQDEQYF.

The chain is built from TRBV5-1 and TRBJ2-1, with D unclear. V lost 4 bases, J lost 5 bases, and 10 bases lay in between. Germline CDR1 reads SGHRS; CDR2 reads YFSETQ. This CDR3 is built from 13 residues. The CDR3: CASSADINNEQFF. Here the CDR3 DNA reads TGCGCCAGCAGCGCAGACATCAACAATGAGCAGTTCTTC.

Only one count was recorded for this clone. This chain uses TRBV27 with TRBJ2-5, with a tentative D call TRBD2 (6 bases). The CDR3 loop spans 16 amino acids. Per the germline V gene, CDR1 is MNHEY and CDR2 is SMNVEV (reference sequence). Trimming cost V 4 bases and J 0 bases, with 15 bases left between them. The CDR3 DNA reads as TGTGCCAGCAGTTCCTGGGGGGTTGGGGACCAAGAGACCCAGTACTTC. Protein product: CASSSWGVGDQETQYF.

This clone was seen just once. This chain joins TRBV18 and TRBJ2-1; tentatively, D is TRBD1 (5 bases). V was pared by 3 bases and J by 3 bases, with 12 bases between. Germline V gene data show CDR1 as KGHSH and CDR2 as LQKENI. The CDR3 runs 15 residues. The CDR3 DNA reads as TGTGCCAGCTCACCGACAGCTAGTTTCTACAATGAGCAGTTCTTC. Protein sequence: CASSPTASFYNEQFF. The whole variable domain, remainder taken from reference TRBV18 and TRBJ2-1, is NAGVMQNPRHLVRRRGQEARLRCSPMKGHSHVYWYRQLPEEGLKFMVYLQKENIIDESGMPKERFSAEFPKEGPSILRIQQVVRGDSAAYFCASSPTASFYNEQFFGPGTRLTVL.

CDR3: CASSLESQPNTEAFF. Written as DNA, the CDR3 is TGTGCCAGCAGCTTAGAATCACAGCCGAACACTGAAGCTTTCTTT. V gene TRBV7-3 combines with J gene TRBJ1-1; D unclear. Germline V lookup: CDR1 SGHTA, CDR2 FQGTGA. The V end was cut by 2 bases, the J end by 1 base, with 11 bases between. The CDR3 is 15 residues long.